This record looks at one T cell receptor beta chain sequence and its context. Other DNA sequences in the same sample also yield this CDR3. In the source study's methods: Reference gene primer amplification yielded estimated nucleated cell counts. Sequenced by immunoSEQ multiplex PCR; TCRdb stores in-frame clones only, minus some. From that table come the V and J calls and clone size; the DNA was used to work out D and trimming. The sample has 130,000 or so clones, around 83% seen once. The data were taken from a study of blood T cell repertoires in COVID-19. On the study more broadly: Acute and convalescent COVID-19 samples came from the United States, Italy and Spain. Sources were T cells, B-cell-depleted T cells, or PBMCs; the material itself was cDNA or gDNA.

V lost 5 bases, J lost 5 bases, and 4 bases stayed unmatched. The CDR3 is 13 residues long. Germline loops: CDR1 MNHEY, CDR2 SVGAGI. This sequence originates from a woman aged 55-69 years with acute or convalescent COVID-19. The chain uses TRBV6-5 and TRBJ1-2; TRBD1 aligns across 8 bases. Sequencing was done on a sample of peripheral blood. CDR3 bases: TGTGCCAGCAGTAGGGGGACAGGATATGGCTACACCTTC. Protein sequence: CASSRGTGYGYTF.